Detailed here is one TCR beta chain. The V gene's germline CDR1 is MDHEN and CDR2 SYDVKM. V lost 9 bases to trimming and J lost 10 bases, with 19 bases between them. This CDR3 region has 14 residues. These data belong to a study of blood T cell repertoires in COVID-19. The method was immunoSEQ multiplex PCR; TCRdb's version includes in-frame clones alone and lacks a portion of them. The sample holds more than 350,000 clones, more than 70% seen once. This sequence joins TRBV28 and TRBJ1-6, with D possibly being TRBD1 (5 bases). Sequences were obtained from peripheral blood. The TCR sequence derives from a woman aged 25 to 39 with COVID-19, enrolled during active disease. CDR3 nucleotide sequence: TGTGCCAGTGGAATCAGGGATCGAGGCTCACCCCTCCACTTT. It translates to CASGIRDRGSPLHF. Looking up the rest from reference TRBV28 and TRBJ1-6 gives the full variable domain: DVKVTQSSRYLVKRTGEKVFLECVQDMDHENMFWYRQDPGLGLRLIYFSYDVKMKEKGDIPEGYSVSREKKERFSLILESASTNQTSMYLCASGIRDRGSPLHFGNGTRLTVT.